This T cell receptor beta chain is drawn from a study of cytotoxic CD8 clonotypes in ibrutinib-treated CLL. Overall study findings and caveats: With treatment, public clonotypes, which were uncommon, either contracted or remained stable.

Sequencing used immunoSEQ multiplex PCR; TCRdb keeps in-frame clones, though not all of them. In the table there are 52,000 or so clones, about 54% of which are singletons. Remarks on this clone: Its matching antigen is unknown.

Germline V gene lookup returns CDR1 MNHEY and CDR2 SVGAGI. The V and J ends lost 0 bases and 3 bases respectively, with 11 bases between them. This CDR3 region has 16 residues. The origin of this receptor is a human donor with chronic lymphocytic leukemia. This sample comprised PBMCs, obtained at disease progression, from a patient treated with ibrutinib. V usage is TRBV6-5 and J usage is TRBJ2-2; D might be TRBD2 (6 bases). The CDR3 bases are TGTGCCAGCAGTTACTCGTGGGGGGTCGACACCGGGGAGCTGTTTTTT. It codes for CASSYSWGVDTGELFF.